This record covers a single T cell receptor (beta chain). This CDR3 comprises 18 residues. Trimming shortened V by 3 bases and J by 2 bases, and 21 bases separated the two germline ends. CDR1 is LNHDA and CDR2 is SQIVND in the germline V gene (reference sequence). These data are taken from a study of blood T cell repertoires in COVID-19. On the study more broadly: Samples came from the United States, Italy and Spain, spanning acute and convalescent COVID-19.

Repertoires were generated with immunoSEQ multiplex PCR, while TCRdb's copy carries only in-frame clones and drops some. The sample includes around 110,000 clones, 70% to 85% of them seen just once. Sequencing used peripheral blood. The source is a man in his 70s with active or convalescent COVID-19. The chain carries TRBV19 and TRBJ2-3; D possibly corresponds to TRBD1 (6 bases). The CDR3 DNA sequence: TGTGCCAGTAGTATCAACCCCTACAAGGGGGTTGTCACAGATACGCAGTATTTT. It specifies CASSINPYKGVVTDTQYF.